Given below is one TCR beta chain in context. The data belong to a study of patients and donors after allogeneic stem cell transplantation. The germline V gene encodes CDR1 KGHDR and CDR2 SFDVKD. J gave up 8 bases and V 4 bases, and 12 bases lay outside the gene matches. CDR3 length: 16 residues. TCRdb reanalysed the RT-PCR reads using MiXCR and keeps one entry per CDR3 protein. The top ten clones hold 25% to 30% of a sample with approximately 150,000 distinct CDR3 sequences, about a quarter of them seen once. This receptor was identified in a human donor who was either an allogeneic HSCT recipient or a stem cell or donor lymphocyte infusion donor (not recorded which). It is not recorded whose cells these are; they may come from a transplant donor. The chain uses TRBV24-1 and TRBJ2-1; TRBD1 agrees at 8 bases. What was sequenced was blood, either unsorted or a sorted T cell fraction (not recorded which). The CDR3 sequence: CATSDRGQGLMDEQFF. The CDR3, as DNA: TGTGCCACCAGTGACCGCGGACAGGGATTGATGGATGAGCAGTTCTTC.